Presented here are 26 T cell receptor beta chains from one specimen sequenced in a study of response to subunit inactivated influenza vaccine. From the RT-PCR reads, TCRdb called clonotypes with MiXCR, one entry per CDR3 protein. The sample has 500,000 to 600,000 distinct CDR3 sequences; around 8% are singletons. The source material was PBMCs from blood, sampled roughly 24 months after vaccination. The receptors shown here come from a man aged 50-75 years who received an inactivated influenza vaccine.

This clonotype was seen ten or more times. J is TRBJ2-3 and V is TRBV20-1, with a possible D match to TRBD2 (5 bases). This CDR3 spans 12 amino acids. V dropped 6 bases and J dropped 5 bases, with 12 bases sitting between them. Germline V lookup: CDR1 DFQATT, CDR2 SNEGSKA (reference sequence). DNA for the CDR3: TGCAGTGCATCCGGCGGGTTAGATACGCAGTATTTT. It is translated as CSASGGLDTQYF.

V and J are TRBV5-1 and TRBJ2-3; perhaps TRBD2 as D (6 bases). Trimming stripped 2 bases from V and 0 bases from J, with 16 bases between. The length of the CDR3 is 17 residues. Germline CDR1 and CDR2: SGHRS and YFSETQ. CDR3: CASSFQPLASSTDTQYF. DNA of the CDR3: TGCGCCAGCAGCTTCCAACCACTAGCTAGCAGCACAGATACGCAGTATTTT.

This clonotype was counted a few times. This chain uses TRBV4-1 with TRBJ1-1, with a tentative D call TRBD1 (6 bases). V lost 1 base and J 4 bases, leaving 28 bases between the germline ends. CDR3 length: 20 residues. The V gene's germline CDR1 is MGHRA and CDR2 YSYEKL. In DNA form, the CDR3 reads TGCGCCAGCAGCCAAGTGCTAATCCGAGGCAGGGGCCTGTTGAGCACTGAAGCTTTCTTT. Its translation is CASSQVLIRGRGLLSTEAFF.

This clonotype was counted between two and nine times. The rearrangement joins TRBV5-1 to TRBJ2-5; TRBD2 agrees at 7 bases. CDR1 is SGHRS and CDR2 is YFSETQ in the germline V gene. V trimming: 4 bases; J trimming: 2 bases; junction bases outside the gene matches: 8. The CDR3 spans 15 residues. CDR3 loop: CASSPGTMRQETQYF. The CDR3, as DNA: TGCGCCAGCAGCCCCGGGACTATGAGGCAAGAGACCCAGTACTTC.

V usage is TRBV18 and J usage is TRBJ1-1; 9 bases are a match to TRBD1. V lost 10 bases and J lost 0; bases outside the gene matches: 12. Germline CDR1 reads KGHSH; CDR2 reads LQKENI. This CDR3 has 16 amino acids. The CDR3 protein is CATTRGQGGVNTEAFF. CDR3 nucleotides: TGTGCCACCACCCGGGGACAGGGTGGAGTGAACACTGAAGCTTTCTTT.

The sample holds many counts of this clonotype. The chain couples TRBV11-2 to TRBJ2-3, with 8 nucleotides matching TRBD2. Trimming removed 5 bases from V and 0 bases from J; junction bases left unmatched: 7. CDR1 and CDR2 from the germline V gene are SGHAT and FQNNGV. The CDR3 runs to 16 residues. The CDR3: CASSPVSGASTDTQYF. The CDR3 coding sequence is TGTGCCAGCAGCCCGGTTAGCGGGGCTAGCACAGATACGCAGTATTTT.

This clonotype was observed a few times. This chain connects TRBV4-2 to TRBJ2-1; TRBD1 agrees at 9 bases. The CDR3 has 12 residues. CDR1 LGHNA and CDR2 YNFKEQ come from the germline V gene. The V gene end was trimmed by 4 bases and the J gene end by 15 bases; junction bases not matched to a gene: 7. The CDR3 bases are TGTGCCAGCAGCCTTGGGACAGGGAGTCCGTTCTTC. Translating it yields CASSLGTGSPFF.

The V and J genes are TRBV6-1 and TRBJ2-3, with 8 nucleotides matching TRBD2. V gave up 6 bases and J gave up 3 bases; unmatched junction bases: 5. This CDR3 spans 14 amino acids. Per the germline V gene, CDR1 is MNHNS and CDR2 is SASEGT. The CDR3 loop is CASRIAGRTDTQYF. As DNA, the CDR3 is TGTGCCAGCAGAATAGCGGGAAGGACAGATACGCAGTATTTT.

This clonotype was seen a handful of times. The chain is built from TRBV6-2 or TRBV6-3 and TRBJ1-4, with D maybe TRBD1 (5 bases). The CDR3 length is 16 residues. V was clipped by 2 bases and J by 7 bases, with 17 bases between them. Germline V gene sequence: CDR1 MNHEY, CDR2 SVGEGT. CDR3: CASSYPKSGEPEKLFF. DNA for the CDR3: TGTGCCAGCAGTTACCCCAAATCGGGGGAGCCTGAAAAACTGTTTTTT.

The chain carries TRBV20-1 and TRBJ2-3; D might be TRBD2 (5 bases). Trimming removed 0 bases from V and 0 bases from J, with 10 bases in between. The V gene's germline CDR1 is DFQATT and CDR2 SNEGSKA (reference sequence). The CDR3 runs to 15 residues. CDR3 region: CSARDPRGSTDTQYF. The DNA of the CDR3 is TGCAGTGCTAGAGATCCCCGGGGAAGCACAGATACGCAGTATTTT.

This rearrangement joins TRBV20-1 to TRBJ2-5; TRBD1 matches 12 bases. V shed 6 bases, J shed 6 bases, and the junction held 5 bases outside the gene matches. The CDR3 spans 13 residues. Germline CDR1 is DFQATT and CDR2 is SNEGSKA (reference sequence). This chain's CDR3 is CSAAGTGGQTQYF. DNA of the CDR3: TGCAGTGCAGCCGGGACAGGGGGCCAGACCCAGTACTTC.

The chain recombines TRBV6-2 or TRBV6-3 with TRBJ2-3; perhaps TRBD2 as D (5 bases). The CDR3 has 14 amino acids. V lost 2 bases and J 2 bases, leaving 8 bases between the germline ends. In germline, CDR1 is MNHEY, CDR2 SVGEGT. CDR3 amino acids: CASSYLLATDTQYF. CDR3 nucleotides: TGTGCCAGCAGTTACCTCCTAGCCACAGATACGCAGTATTTT.

The chain links TRBV2 to TRBJ2-7, with D perhaps TRBD1 (6 bases). CDR3 length: 14 residues. Germline V CDR1 and CDR2: SNHLY, FYNNEI. The V end lost 5 bases, the J end lost 0 bases, and 11 bases lay between the germline ends. CDR3 in DNA: TGTGCCAGCAGTCCTACAGGGCTCTCCTACGAGCAGTACTTC. This sequence encodes CASSPTGLSYEQYF.

The J gene is TRBJ2-5, the V gene TRBV7-9, with D unclear. Trimming cost V 5 bases and J 5 bases, with 15 bases left between them. CDR3 length equals 14 residues. The germline V gene encodes CDR1 SEHNR and CDR2 FQNEAQ (reference sequence). In DNA, the CDR3 is TGTGCCAGCAGCCCTTCCACGGGCAGGGAGACCCAGTACTTC. The encoded protein is CASSPSTGRETQYF.

The J gene is TRBJ2-5, the V gene TRBV6-1, with D unresolved. The CDR3 totals 15 residues. Germline V gives CDR1 MNHNS, CDR2 SASEGT. Trimming removed 2 bases at V and 9 bases at J, with 19 bases between. The CDR3 spells CASSELPSATAPQYF. DNA for the CDR3: TGTGCCAGCAGTGAATTACCCAGTGCGACGGCGCCCCAGTACTTC.

Here the CDR3 reads CASSVGPDTQYF. The CDR3 nucleotides read TGTGCCAGCAGCGTAGGTCCGGATACGCAGTATTTT. The genes are TRBV9 and TRBJ2-3; no clear D gene. The germline gives CDR1 SGDLS, CDR2 YYNGEE. V was pared by 0 bases and J by 6 bases, with 5 bases between. The CDR3 extends over 12 amino acids.

In its sample, this clonotype was seen a few times. The chain recombines TRBV12-3 or TRBV12-4 with TRBJ2-6, with D possibly being TRBD1 or TRBD2 (5 bases each). This CDR3 has 16 amino acids. V lost 10 bases, J lost 1 base, and 17 bases lay in between. The CDR3 DNA is TGTGCCATCGGTAGCGCAGGGTCTTCTGGGGCCAACGTCCTGACTTTC. It yields the protein CAIGSAGSSGANVLTF.

J is TRBJ1-1 and V is TRBV29-1, with 9 positions matching TRBD1. The trim removed 0 bases at V and 2 bases at J, leaving 4 bases unmatched. Germline V CDR1 and CDR2: SQVTM, ANQGSEA. The CDR3 runs 15 residues. This CDR3 reads CSVEDLTGGNTEAFF. Here the CDR3 DNA reads TGCAGCGTTGAAGATCTGACAGGGGGTAACACTGAAGCTTTCTTT.

The genes are TRBV4-2 and TRBJ2-2, with 9 bases matching TRBD1. The germline CDR1 and CDR2 sequences are LGHNA and YNFKEQ. CDR3 size: 15 residues. After removal of 4 bases from V and 4 bases from J, the junction contained 4 bases not matched to a gene. CDR3 amino acids: CASSPGQGPTGELFF. The CDR3 DNA sequence: TGTGCCAGCAGCCCGGGACAGGGACCCACCGGGGAGCTGTTTTTT.

This clonotype was found a few times. The CDR3 DNA is TGTGCCAGCGGCGAATTTGGGGGGAATTCACCCCTCCACTTT. Its protein product is CASGEFGGNSPLHF. The genes are TRBV3-1 and TRBJ1-6, with D maybe TRBD1 (5 bases). This CDR3 contains 14 residues. The germline V and J ends were trimmed by 8 bases and 7 bases, with 15 bases remaining between them. CDR1 LGHDT and CDR2 YNNKEL come from the germline V gene (reference sequence).

There are a few counts of this clonotype. In DNA, the CDR3 is TGTGCCAGCAGCCCTCCCGGGACAGGGGTAACGGTTTTCTTT. Translated, it gives CASSPPGTGVTVFF. The chain has TRBV7-9 and TRBJ1-1; TRBD1 agrees at 10 bases. The CDR3 runs to 14 residues. Trimming cost V 5 bases and J 13 bases; bases outside gene matches: 13. CDR1 and CDR2 from the germline V gene are SEHNR and FQNEAQ (reference sequence).

This clonotype was seen at least ten times. This chain links TRBV9 with TRBJ2-5; D gene uncertain. CDR3 length: 14 residues. Germline CDR1 SGDLS, CDR2 YYNGEE. V was cut by 0 bases and J by 2 bases, with 8 bases left in between. CDR3 amino acids: CASSVGPNQETQYF. The CDR3 DNA is TGTGCCAGCAGCGTAGGGCCAAATCAAGAGACCCAGTACTTC.

This clonotype was recorded at least ten times. This chain connects TRBV18 to TRBJ1-6; tentatively, D is TRBD1 (6 bases). The CDR3 length is 13 residues. The V end was cut by 3 bases, the J end by 15 bases, with 15 bases between. CDR1 KGHSH and CDR2 LQKENI come from the germline V gene. CDR3 region: CASSPNPRDNLHF. CDR3 DNA: TGTGCCAGCTCACCCAATCCCCGGGACAACCTCCACTTT.

This clonotype was found many times. This chain connects TRBV10-3 to TRBJ2-1; 7 bases are shared with TRBD2. V trimming: 6 bases; J trimming: 6 bases; junction bases outside the gene matches: 11. CDR3 size: 15 residues. Germline V gene lookup returns CDR1 ENHRY and CDR2 SYGVKD. The CDR3 protein is CAISLGGTTFNEQFF. The DNA of the CDR3 is TGTGCCATCAGCCTGGGGGGGACTACATTCAATGAGCAGTTCTTC.

The chain uses TRBV20-1 and TRBJ2-1, with 15 bases fitting TRBD2. Unmatched junction bases numbered 4, after V lost 6 bases and J lost 7 bases. The CDR3 extends over 14 amino acids. Germline values: CDR1 DFQATT, CDR2 SNEGSKA (reference sequence). DNA for the CDR3: TGCAGTGCGGGGACTAGCGGGGGGCTTAATGAGCAGTTCTTC. Its protein product is CSAGTSGGLNEQFF.

There are many counts of this clonotype. This sequence joins TRBV12-3 or TRBV12-4 and TRBJ2-7; D gene ambiguous. Trimming pared 5 bases from V and 2 bases from J, leaving 10 bases between. The CDR3 is made up of 13 amino acids. This CDR3 is CASSPGRAYEQYF. The CDR3 DNA reads as TGTGCCAGCAGTCCAGGACGAGCCTACGAGCAGTACTTC.